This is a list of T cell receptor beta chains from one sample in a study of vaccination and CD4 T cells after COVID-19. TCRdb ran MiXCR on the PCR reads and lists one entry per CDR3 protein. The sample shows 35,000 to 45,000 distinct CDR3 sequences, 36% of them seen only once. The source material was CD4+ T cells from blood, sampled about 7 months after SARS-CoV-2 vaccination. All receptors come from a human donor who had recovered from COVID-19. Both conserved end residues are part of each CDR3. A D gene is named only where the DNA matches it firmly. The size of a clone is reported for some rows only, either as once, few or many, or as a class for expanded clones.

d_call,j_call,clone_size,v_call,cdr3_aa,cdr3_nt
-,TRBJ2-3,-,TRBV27,CASSTLSLNTQYF,TGTGCCAGCAGCACGCTAAGTCTCAATACGCAGTATTTT
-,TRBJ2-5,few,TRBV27,CASSWNRQETQYF,TGTGCCAGCAGTTGGAACCGTCAAGAGACCCAGTACTTC
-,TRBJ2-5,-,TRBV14,CASSPPNSKRIFQETQYF,TGTGCCAGCAGCCCACCCAACTCGAAAAGGATATTCCAAGAGACCCAGTACTTC
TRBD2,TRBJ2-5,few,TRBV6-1,CASSERGTKETQYF,TGTGCCAGCAGCGAGCGGGGGACTAAGGAGACCCAGTACTTC
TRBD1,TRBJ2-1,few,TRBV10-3,CAISPTGGFNEQFF,TGTGCCATCAGCCCTACAGGGGGATTTAATGAGCAGTTCTTC
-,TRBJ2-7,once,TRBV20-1,CSARDPQTATNYEQYF,TGCAGTGCTAGAGATCCTCAGACAGCCACTAACTACGAGCAGTACTTC
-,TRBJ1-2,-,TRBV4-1,CASSQDGAAPLRGYTF,TGCGCCAGCAGCCAAGACGGGGCAGCCCCTTTGCGTGGCTACACCTTC
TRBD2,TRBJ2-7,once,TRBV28,CASSYIFGTSDYEQYF,TGTGCCAGCAGTTATATTTTCGGGACTAGCGACTACGAGCAGTACTTC
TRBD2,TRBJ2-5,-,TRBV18,CASSRGSGSGETQYF,TGTGCCAGCTCACGGGGTAGCGGGAGTGGAGAGACCCAGTACTTC
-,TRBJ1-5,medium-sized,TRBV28,CASSLQVVNQPQHF,TGTGCCAGCAGTTTACAGGTAGTCAATCAGCCCCAGCATTTT
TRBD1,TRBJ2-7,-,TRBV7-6,CASSFGQGLSYEQYF,TGTGCCAGCAGCTTCGGACAGGGCCTCAGCTACGAGCAGTACTTC
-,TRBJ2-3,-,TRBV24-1,CATSDTSLSTDTQYF,TGTGCCACCAGTGATACTAGCCTAAGCACAGATACGCAGTATTTT
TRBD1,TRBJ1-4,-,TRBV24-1,CATSGGTGTNEKLFF,TGTGCCACCAGTGGCGGGACAGGGACTAATGAAAAACTGTTTTTT
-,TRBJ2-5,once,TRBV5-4,CASSSATAETQYF,TGTGCCAGCAGCTCGGCCACAGCGGAGACCCAGTACTTC
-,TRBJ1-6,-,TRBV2,CASHGSYNSPLHF,TGTGCCAGCCATGGCTCCTATAATTCACCCCTCCACTTT
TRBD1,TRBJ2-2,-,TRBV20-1,CSAPGDRGYTGELFF,TGCAGTGCACCGGGGGACAGGGGATACACCGGGGAGCTGTTTTTT
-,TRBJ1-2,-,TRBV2,CASSAPGAGDDYGYTF,TGTGCCAGCAGTGCTCCAGGGGCCGGGGACGACTATGGCTACACCTTC
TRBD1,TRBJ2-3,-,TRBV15,CATSTPTGSDTQYF,TGTGCCACCAGCACGCCGACAGGGTCGGATACGCAGTATTTT
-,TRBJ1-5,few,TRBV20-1,CSATPGGTTDVEPQHF,TGCAGTGCTACCCCCGGGGGCACAACCGACGTGGAGCCCCAGCATTTT
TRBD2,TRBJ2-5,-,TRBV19,CASRRGGQETQYF,TGTGCCAGTAGGCGGGGAGGGCAAGAGACCCAGTACTTC
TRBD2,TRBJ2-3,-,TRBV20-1,CSPNLAGGTYPQYF,TGCAGTCCCAATCTAGCGGGAGGAACATATCCGCAGTATTTT
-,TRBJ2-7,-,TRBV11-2,CASSSTGGGSYEQYF,TGTGCCAGCAGCTCTACAGGGGGGGGCTCCTACGAGCAGTACTTC
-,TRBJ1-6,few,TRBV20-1,CSASQGDSPLHF,TGCAGTGCGTCTCAGGGAGATTCACCCCTCCACTTT